One sample yielded the 19 T cell receptor beta chains listed below, sequenced in a study of blood T cell repertoires in COVID-19. TCRdb's table, derived via immunoSEQ multiplex PCR, lists solely in-frame clones and lacks some. The data show approximately 150,000 clones, approximately 88% seen once. Sample: peripheral blood. Receptors were obtained from an older man with acute or convalescent COVID-19.

This clone was counted once. This chain connects TRBV27 to TRBJ2-7; TRBD1 is a possible D gene (6 bases). The CDR3 totals 17 residues. The V gene lost 4 bases and the J gene lost 1 base, with 20 bases spanning the gap. Germline assignment: CDR1 MNHEY and CDR2 SMNVEV (reference sequence). The CDR3, as DNA: TGTGCCAGCAGTTCCAACAGGGTAGGGGCCCTTTCCTACGAGCAGTACTTC. Translated: CASSSNRVGALSYEQYF.

The chain carries TRBV19 and TRBJ1-5; a possible D gene is TRBD1 (6 bases). The V end lost 5 bases, the J end lost 3 bases, and 20 bases lay between the germline ends. This CDR3 spans 17 amino acids. From germline, CDR1 is LNHDA and CDR2 SQIVND (reference sequence). The CDR3 DNA reads as TGTGCCAGTAGTCCCCTGGGGGTACAGGGTCCCAATCAGCCCCAGCATTTT. It translates to CASSPLGVQGPNQPQHF.

The chain couples TRBV10-3 to TRBJ2-5; D might be TRBD1 (5 bases). This CDR3 region has 13 residues. The germline CDR1 and CDR2 sequences are ENHRY and SYGVKD. Trimming cost V 8 bases and J 1 base, with 11 bases left between them. Written as DNA, the CDR3 is TGTGCCATCTCTCAGGGCACCCAAGAGACCCAGTACTTC. Translating it yields CAISQGTQETQYF.

This clone has just one count. V is TRBV28 and J is TRBJ2-5, with D hard to call. Trimming stripped 5 bases from V and 4 bases from J, with 11 bases between. Germline lookup yields CDR1 MDHEN and CDR2 SYDVKM. This CDR3 comprises 13 residues. For the CDR3, the DNA is TGTGCCAGCAGTCCCGCTAGTAGAGAGACCCAGTACTTC. It codes for CASSPASRETQYF.

In DNA, the CDR3 is TGTGCCAGCAGAGTTTCCACAGGGGTCGGCTACACCTTC. Protein: CASRVSTGVGYTF. V and J are TRBV2 and TRBJ1-2, with 7 bases fitting TRBD1. The CDR3 is 13 residues long. Germline CDR1 SNHLY, CDR2 FYNNEI. With V trimmed by 6 bases and J by 8 bases, 9 bases remained unmatched.

The V call is TRBV7-3, the J call TRBJ2-3; D is unclear. The V gene's germline CDR1 is SGHTA and CDR2 FQGTGA. The ends were cut back, 5 bases at V and 4 bases at J, with 10 bases in the middle. The CDR3 spans 13 residues. The CDR3 region is CASSPYLSDTQYF. The CDR3 region has the DNA TGTGCCAGCAGCCCCTACCTATCAGATACGCAGTATTTT. Supplemented by reference TRBV7-3 and TRBJ2-3, the full variable domain reads GAGVSQTPSNKVTEKGKYVELRCDPISGHTALYWYRQSLGQGPEFLIYFQGTGAADDSGLPNDRFFAVRPEGSVSTLKIQRTERGDSAVYLCASSPYLSDTQYFGPGTRLTVL.

In its sample, this clone was seen once. CDR3 sequence: CASSYSGGAFKYEQFF. The CDR3 DNA reads as TGTGCCAGCAGTTATAGCGGGGGGGCCTTCAAATATGAGCAGTTCTTC. J is TRBJ2-1 and V is TRBV6-2 or TRBV6-3, with 11 positions matching TRBD2. CDR3 length: 16 residues. Germline V lookup: CDR1 MNHEY, CDR2 SVGEGT. With V trimmed by 3 bases and J by 8 bases, 9 bases remained unmatched.

The chain has TRBV7-8 and TRBJ2-2; TRBD2 matches at 7 bases. The trim removed 7 bases at V and 5 bases at J, leaving 16 bases unmatched. There are 17 residues in the CDR3. Germline assignment: CDR1 SGHVS and CDR2 FQNEAQ. CDR3 sequence reads: CASNPEWIAGRTGELFF. The CDR3 region has the DNA TGTGCCAGCAATCCCGAGTGGATAGCGGGTAGGACCGGGGAGCTGTTTTTT.

CDR3 region: CASSFRTVGQPQHF. CDR3 DNA: TGTGCCAGCAGCTTTCGGACAGTGGGACAGCCCCAGCATTTT. The chain uses TRBV7-3 and TRBJ1-5; TRBD1 is a possible D gene (6 bases). Germline CDR1 is SGHTA and CDR2 is FQGTGA. CDR3 size: 14 residues. The germline V and J ends were trimmed by 3 bases and 7 bases, with 13 bases remaining between them.

The chain has TRBV13 and TRBJ1-1; D is undetermined. Germline values: CDR1 PRHDT, CDR2 FYEKMQ (reference sequence). The CDR3 length is 14 residues. V was shortened by 4 bases and J by 3 bases, with 12 bases between the two germline ends. The CDR3 spells CASSSRGSYTEAFF. The CDR3 region has the DNA TGTGCCAGCAGCTCTCGGGGAAGTTACACTGAAGCTTTCTTT.

This rearrangement joins TRBV5-1 to TRBJ1-1; the D gene is possibly TRBD1 (5 bases). Germline V lookup: CDR1 SGHRS, CDR2 YFSETQ. The V end lost 4 bases, the J end lost 1 base, and 11 bases lay between the germline ends. CDR3 length: 14 amino acids. CDR3 protein: CASSVLGGNTEAFF. The CDR3 nucleotides read TGCGCCAGCAGCGTTCTCGGGGGGAACACTGAAGCTTTCTTT. The full variable domain, with the rest looked up from reference TRBV5-1 and TRBJ1-1, is KAGVTQTPRYLIKTRGQQVTLSCSPISGHRSVSWYQQTPGQGLQFLFEYFSETQRNKGNFPGRFSGRQFSNSRSEMNVSTLELGDSALYLCASSVLGGNTEAFFGQGTRLTVV.

The chain is built from TRBV6-1 and TRBJ1-2, with a tentative D call TRBD1 (5 bases). Germline V CDR1 and CDR2: MNHNS, SASEGT. The V gene lost 0 bases and the J gene lost 2 bases, with 7 bases spanning the gap. CDR3 length: 14 amino acids. CDR3 loop: CASSEAPGNYGYTF. In nucleotides, the CDR3 is TGTGCCAGCAGTGAAGCGCCAGGGAACTATGGCTACACCTTC.

This chain links TRBV5-1 with TRBJ2-7, with D perhaps TRBD2 (5 bases). This CDR3 comprises 14 residues. Trimming removed 4 bases from V and 2 bases from J, with 13 bases in between. Germline V lookup: CDR1 SGHRS, CDR2 YFSETQ. The CDR3 nucleotides read TGCGCCAGCAGCCCTTGGCTCGGGGCCTACGAGCAGTACTTC. It codes for CASSPWLGAYEQYF.

V gene TRBV19 combines with J gene TRBJ1-2; D uncertain. Germline CDR1 and CDR2: LNHDA and SQIVND (reference sequence). The V end was cut by 3 bases, the J end by 2 bases, with 7 bases between. This CDR3 is built from 13 residues. The CDR3 nucleotides are TGTGCCAGTAGTATGGAGAACAACTATGGCTACACCTTC. Protein: CASSMENNYGYTF. Using reference TRBV19 and TRBJ1-2 for the parts outside the CDR3, the full variable domain is DGGITQSPKYLFRKEGQNVTLSCEQNLNHDAMYWYRQDPGQGLRLIYYSQIVNDFQKGDIAEGYSVSREKKESFPLTVTSAQKNPTAFYLCASSMENNYGYTFGSGTRLTVV.

V gene TRBV3-1 (or the pseudogene TRBV3-2) combines with J gene TRBJ2-7, with a possible D match to TRBD1 (7 bases). Germline V lookup: CDR1 LGHDT, CDR2 YNNKEL (reference sequence). Trimming removed 2 bases from V and 10 bases from J, with 15 bases in between. This CDR3 spans 13 amino acids. The CDR3 nucleotides are TGTGCCAGCAGCCAATGGTCAGGGGGAGGTCAGTACTTC. Residues: CASSQWSGGGQYF.

This chain joins TRBV7-9 and TRBJ1-1; D is possibly TRBD1 (5 bases). CDR1 is SEHNR, CDR2 FQNEAQ, per germline (reference sequence). The CDR3 has 14 residues. V lost 3 bases and J 3 bases, leaving 11 bases between the germline ends. CDR3 DNA: TGTGCCAGCAGCTTGGGGGAGGAGTACACTGAAGCTTTCTTT. It codes for CASSLGEEYTEAFF.

The chain uses TRBV19 and TRBJ1-5; weak D call: TRBD1 (5 bases). The CDR3 has 13 residues. The V end lost 4 bases, the J end lost 7 bases, and 11 bases lay between the germline ends. Germline V gives CDR1 LNHDA, CDR2 SQIVND (reference sequence). The CDR3 spells CASSKEPGQPQHF. The CDR3 DNA is TGTGCCAGTAGTAAGGAGCCAGGGCAGCCCCAGCATTTT. Looking up the rest from reference TRBV19 and TRBJ1-5 gives the full variable domain: DGGITQSPKYLFRKEGQNVTLSCEQNLNHDAMYWYRQDPGQGLRLIYYSQIVNDFQKGDIAEGYSVSREKKESFPLTVTSAQKNPTAFYLCASSKEPGQPQHFGDGTRLSIL.

This chain joins TRBV12-3 or TRBV12-4 and TRBJ2-5, with 7 nucleotides matching TRBD1. The CDR3 is 13 amino acids. Trimming took 6 bases from V and 3 from J; bases not matched to a gene: 4. The chain's CDR3 is CASRTDREETQYF. CDR3 in DNA: TGTGCCAGCAGGACTGACAGGGAAGAGACCCAGTACTTC.

The DNA for the CDR3 is TGTGCCAGCAGCCAAGAACGGGGACGGGGGAACAATGAGCAGTTCTTC. It specifies CASSQERGRGNNEQFF. The chain joins TRBV4-2 to TRBJ2-1; D is possibly TRBD2 (6 bases). This CDR3 has 16 residues. Germline CDR1 is LGHNA and CDR2 is YNFKEQ. The V gene lost 0 bases and the J gene lost 5 bases, with 14 bases spanning the gap.